The sequence of this T cell receptor (beta chain) was determined in a study of cytomegalovirus exposure and HLA in healthy donors. Study as a whole: Counted in an early data release were approximately 85 million unique TCRs from HLA-typed donors. Genetic ancestry analysis placed approximately 78% of the 300 to 500 donors that were genotyped in the Caucasian-associated cluster. Findings and caveats of the study: In a later analysis, a missense DCLRE1C variant was linked to TCR beta V- and J-gene trimming. Sequencing likely produced, as an artifact, a cluster of highly shared sequence variants.

The table lists this clone with a few counts. The antigen is not known. PCR involved 60 Vbeta and 13 Jbeta primers. This table comes from immunoSEQ multiplex PCR, and its TCRdb copy is limited to in-frame clones, with some not included. Of fewer than 200,000 clones detected, 82% appear once; the ten largest clones hold about 11%. This CDR3 is built from 16 residues. Germline V CDR1 and CDR2: SGHAT, FQNNGV. The germline V and J ends were trimmed by 0 bases and 1 base, with 13 bases remaining between them. The source material was PBMCs. The TCR originated in a man aged 50 to 60 in good health and CMV-seropositive. This chain links TRBV11-2 with TRBJ2-7; possible D gene TRBD1, 7 bases. CDR3 bases: TGTGCCAGCAGCTTAGATACGCAGGGGGGATCCTACGAGCAGTACTTC. Translating it yields CASSLDTQGGSYEQYF.